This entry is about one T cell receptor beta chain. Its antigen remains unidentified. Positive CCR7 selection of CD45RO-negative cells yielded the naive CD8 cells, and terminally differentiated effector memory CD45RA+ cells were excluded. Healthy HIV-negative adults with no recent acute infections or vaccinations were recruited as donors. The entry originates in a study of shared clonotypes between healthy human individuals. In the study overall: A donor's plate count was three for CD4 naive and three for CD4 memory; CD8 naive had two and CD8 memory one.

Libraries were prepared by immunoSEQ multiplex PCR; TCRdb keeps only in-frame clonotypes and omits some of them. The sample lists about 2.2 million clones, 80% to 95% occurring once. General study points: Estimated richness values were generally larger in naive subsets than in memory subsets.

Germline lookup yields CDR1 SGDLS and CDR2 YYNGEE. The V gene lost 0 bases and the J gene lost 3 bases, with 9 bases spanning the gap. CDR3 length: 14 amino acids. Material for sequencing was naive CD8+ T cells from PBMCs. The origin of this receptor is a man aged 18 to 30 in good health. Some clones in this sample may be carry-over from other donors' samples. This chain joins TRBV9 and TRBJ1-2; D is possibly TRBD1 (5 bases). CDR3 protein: CASSVGQLHYGYTF. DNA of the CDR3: TGTGCCAGCAGCGTAGGACAGCTCCACTATGGCTACACCTTC.